A single sample gave rise to the 15 T cell receptor beta chains below, sequenced in a study of blood T cell repertoires in COVID-19. The protocol was immunoSEQ multiplex PCR, while the TCRdb copy is restricted to in-frame clones and leaves out a portion. In the table there are 250,000 to 350,000 clones, 70% to 90% of which are singletons. Sequenced input: peripheral blood. The receptor set was obtained from a woman in her seventies with COVID-19, enrolled during active disease.

Notes on this clone: One end of the junction varies from germline; a read error may be responsible. This chain links TRBV18 with TRBJ1-2; D is ambiguous. The CDR3 spans 9 residues. The germline CDR1 and CDR2 sequences are KGHSH and LQKENI. CDR3 DNA: TGTGCCAGCTCACCTGGCACCAACTTC. Its translation is CASSPGTNF.

This chain connects TRBV9 to TRBJ2-3; 9 bases align to TRBD2. With V trimmed by 0 bases and J by 2 bases, 4 bases remained unmatched. From germline, CDR1 is SGDLS and CDR2 YYNGEE. The CDR3 sequence is 16 residues long. The CDR3: CASSVALAGSTDTQYF. DNA of the CDR3: TGTGCCAGCAGCGTAGCTCTAGCGGGGTCCACAGATACGCAGTATTTT.

The rearrangement links TRBV7-6 to TRBJ1-2; maybe TRBD1 (6 bases). Trimming left V 5 bases short and J 3 bases short, with 16 bases between. The length of the CDR3 is 15 residues. Germline V gene lookup returns CDR1 SGHVS and CDR2 FNYEAQ. This CDR3 is CASSQGQPNHYGYTF. Written as DNA, the CDR3 is TGTGCCAGCAGCCAAGGACAGCCCAACCACTATGGCTACACCTTC.

The V gene is TRBV2, the J gene TRBJ1-1, with a tentative D call TRBD1 (5 bases). Trimming shortened V by 2 bases and J by 9 bases, and 22 bases separated the two germline ends. Germline-derived CDR1 and CDR2 are SNHLY and FYNNEI. CDR3 length: 16 residues. In DNA, the CDR3 is TGTGCCAGCAGTGAACGGATCAGGGCCCGATTTAGCAAAGCTTTCTTT. Translated: CASSERIRARFSKAFF.

Details on this clone: This sample also contains other DNA sequences that code for the same CDR3. The chain couples TRBV5-1 to TRBJ2-3; 10 nucleotides match TRBD1. Germline trimming cut 4 bases from V and 3 bases from J; bases unmatched to any gene: 5. Looked up from germline, CDR1 is SGHRS and CDR2 is YFSETQ. The CDR3 consists of 15 residues. Here the CDR3 reads CASSPGQGPTDTQYF. The CDR3 DNA reads TGCGCCAGCAGCCCGGGACAGGGGCCAACAGATACGCAGTATTTT. Based on the CDR3 plus reference TRBV5-1 and TRBJ2-3, the full variable domain is KAGVTQTPRYLIKTRGQQVTLSCSPISGHRSVSWYQQTPGQGLQFLFEYFSETQRNKGNFPGRFSGRQFSNSRSEMNVSTLELGDSALYLCASSPGQGPTDTQYFGPGTRLTVL.

V is TRBV7-3 and J is TRBJ1-2; 9 nucleotides agree with TRBD1. V shed 5 bases and J 6 bases; nucleotides not matched to a gene: 7. The V gene's germline CDR1 is SGHTA and CDR2 FQGTGA. The CDR3 length is 14 residues. In nucleotides, the CDR3 is TGTGCCAGCAGCGTAGGGACAGGGTCCGATGGCTACACCTTC. Translation gives CASSVGTGSDGYTF.

This clone was detected only a few times. V is TRBV7-9 and J is TRBJ1-5; 11 bases match TRBD1. In germline, CDR1 is SEHNR, CDR2 FQNEAQ (reference sequence). This CDR3 is 14 amino acids long. The V gene end was trimmed by 5 bases and the J gene end by 6 bases; junction bases not matched to a gene: 3. CDR3 bases: TGTGCCAGCAGCCCCGGGACAGGGGGTCAGCCCCAGCATTTT. Its protein is CASSPGTGGQPQHF.

This clone was picked up one time. The chain has TRBV7-2 and TRBJ1-6; 7 bases are shared with TRBD1. Germline lookup yields CDR1 SGHTA and CDR2 FQGNSA. This CDR3 is 17 amino acids long. V shed 3 bases and J 7 bases; nucleotides not matched to a gene: 12. The CDR3 region has the DNA TGTGCCAGCAGCTTTGACAGGGCCGAGGGGGAGAATTCACCCCTCCACTTT. Encoded protein: CASSFDRAEGENSPLHF. Full variable domain (missing parts from reference TRBV7-2 and TRBJ1-6): GAGVSQSPSNKVTEKGKDVELRCDPISGHTALYWYRQSLGQGLEFLIYFQGNSAPDKSGLPSDRFSAERTGGSVSTLTIQRTQQEDSAVYLCASSFDRAEGENSPLHFGNGTRLTVT.

The count of this clone is one. Other DNA variants within this sample encode the same CDR3. The chain links TRBV11-2 to TRBJ2-7; weak D call: TRBD1 (6 bases). The V and J ends lost 0 bases and 5 bases respectively, with 14 bases between them. The CDR3 is made up of 15 amino acids. Germline values: CDR1 SGHAT, CDR2 FQNNGV. DNA for the CDR3: TGTGCCAGCAGCTTAGATCCGGGCAGGGGTAACGAGCAGTACTTC. Protein: CASSLDPGRGNEQYF.

The gene calls are TRBV5-1 and TRBJ2-7; 7 positions agree with TRBD2. V lost 3 bases, J lost 6 bases, and 12 bases stayed unmatched. The CDR3 spans 15 residues. CDR1 and CDR2 (germline): SGHRS, YFSETQ. CDR3: CASSSRGGMAGEQYF. In DNA form, the CDR3 reads TGCGCCAGCAGCTCTCGGGGAGGGATGGCGGGCGAGCAGTACTTC.

In this sample, this clone turned up once. This chain joins TRBV28 and TRBJ2-7; tentative D call: TRBD1 (6 bases). The CDR3 runs to 12 residues. Trimming removed 6 bases at V and 5 bases at J, with 11 bases between. Per germline, CDR1 MDHEN and CDR2 SYDVKM. The CDR3 DNA sequence: TGTGCCAGCAGCTCACCAGGGGACGAGCAGTACTTC. Encoded protein: CASSSPGDEQYF.

The chain recombines TRBV27 with TRBJ2-2; 10 bases match TRBD2. V dropped 5 bases and J dropped 7; count of bases not matched to a gene: 7. From germline, CDR1 is MNHEY and CDR2 SMNVEV (reference sequence). The CDR3 covers 15 residues. The CDR3: CASSGVAGGVGELFF. DNA of the CDR3: TGTGCCAGCAGTGGGGTAGCGGGGGGCGTCGGGGAGCTGTTTTTT.

J is TRBJ1-2 and V is TRBV2; unclear D gene. This CDR3 has 14 amino acids. V gave up 3 bases and J gave up 4 bases, with 12 bases separating them. The germline V gene encodes CDR1 SNHLY and CDR2 FYNNEI. The CDR3 nucleotides are TGTGCCAGCAGTGAGTCACTACTGAGCTATGGCTACACCTTC. Amino acid sequence: CASSESLLSYGYTF. The whole variable domain, filled in from reference TRBV2 and TRBJ1-2, reads EPEVTQTPSHQVTQMGQEVILRCVPISNHLYFYWYRQILGQKVEFLVSFYNNEISEKSEIFDDQFSVERPDGSNFTLKIRSTKLEDSAMYFCASSESLLSYGYTFGSGTRLTVV.

This chain links TRBV28 with TRBJ2-7; weak D call: TRBD2 (5 bases). The V gene's germline CDR1 is MDHEN and CDR2 SYDVKM. V lost 3 bases to trimming and J lost 7 bases, with 19 bases between them. The length of the CDR3 is 15 residues. The CDR3 DNA reads as TGTGCCAGCAGTTTTGAGGACTGGGCGGTTTTTGAGCAGTACTTC. Residues: CASSFEDWAVFEQYF. The full variable domain, in which reference TRBV28 and TRBJ2-7 provide the parts outside the CDR3, is DVKVTQSSRYLVKRTGEKVFLECVQDMDHENMFWYRQDPGLGLRLIYFSYDVKMKEKGDIPEGYSVSREKKERFSLILESASTNQTSMYLCASSFEDWAVFEQYFGPGTRLTVT.

V is TRBV5-1 and J is TRBJ1-4; 7 nucleotides align to TRBD1. The V gene end was trimmed by 2 bases and the J gene end by 3 bases; junction bases not matched to a gene: 1. CDR1 is SGHRS and CDR2 is YFSETQ in the germline V gene. This CDR3 region has 14 residues. In DNA form, the CDR3 reads TGCGCCAGCAGCTTAGACAGGGCTAATGAAAAACTGTTTTTT. Its protein is CASSLDRANEKLFF.